The entry below describes one T cell receptor beta chain. Its target antigen remains unknown. Per-base qualities were not stored, and no clone one base away is much larger. No treatment had been received by any patient before thyroid surgery. Using T-cell receptor beta sequencing, the study looked back at clinical samples from patients collected from about 2011 to 2019. The protocol used for the library was PCR. Data came from an Illumina HiSeq 4000. High-throughput sequencing was used to profile the TCR beta-chain CDR3 region of each patient. From the authors' description of their analysis: A classifier to discriminate distant-metastatic papillary thyroid cancer patients was built from CDR3 differences across clinicopathological groups. Repertoire diversity was assessed with the Shannon index, and tumor-blood repertoire similarity with the Morisita-Horn index. TCRdb passed the public sequencing reads through fastp at Q25 and MiXCR, retaining productive beta sequences. These V and J calls originate from TCRdb's pipeline instead of the authors' own analysis. Within this sample are thousands of clones, with roughly 25% of them counted one time only. The top ten clonotypes cover about 25% of the sample.

This entry belongs to a study of metastatic and nonmetastatic thyroid tumors (dated by TCRdb to 2018 to 2021). About the full investigation: For patients with malignant and with benign thyroid disease, the researchers compared repertoires between peripheral blood samples and tumor or nodule tissue samples.

The study at large found these results: TCR beta diversity was reported as significantly higher in malignant tumors than in benign nodules, in both blood and tumor samples.

This TCR was sampled from a female donor with papillary thyroid cancer or a benign thyroid nodule (not recorded which). Some clones in this sample may be carry-over from other donors' samples. Source material: tumor tissue.

The DNA sequence follows: TGTGCCAGCAGTTTAGTAGTCGGCCCTGCGGGGGAGACCCAGTACTTC. Translation gives CASSLVVGPAGETQYF. This receptor chain uses TRBV12-3 or TRBV12-4 and TRBJ2-5; the best D guess is TRBD2, with 6 bases matching. Trimming takes 1 base from V and 5 bases from J, and the germline ends sit 17 bases apart. Inclusive of the bounding cysteine and phenylalanine, the CDR3 is 16 residues long. Only the CDR3 part of the read is kept: 48 bases, read in frame from the first base.